Shown below are 14 T cell receptor beta chains from a single sample sequenced in a study of cytomegalovirus exposure and HLA in healthy donors (dated by TCRdb to 2017 to 2019). Library creation used the immunoSEQ multiplex PCR assay. For the multiplex PCR, a mixture combining 60 forward primers for TCR Vbeta segments and 13 reverse primers for TCR Jbeta segments was used. Entries here come from immuneACCESS through TCRdb and include only in-frame sequences with V and J called. Some clones fail to appear in such tables; in the studies checked, an unresolved V gene covers under half of the shortfall, and the cause of the remainder is unknown. For this sample there are nearly 300,000 clones; around 86% appear just once. Of the sample, around 4.2% falls within the top ten clones. The sample consisted of PBMCs. Receptor source: a man in his forties or fifties in good health and CMV-seropositive.

The J gene is TRBJ1-1, the V gene TRBV27; 8 bases are shared with TRBD1. This CDR3 region has 17 residues. J lost 3 bases, V lost 6 bases, and 15 bases had no gene match. Germline V lookup: CDR1 MNHEY, CDR2 SMNVEV (reference sequence). CDR3 nucleotides: TGTGCCAGCAGCCCACCCAGGGGGCGGAAGGGGGACACTGAAGCTTTCTTT. The encoded protein is CASSPPRGRKGDTEAFF.

The V call is TRBV28, the J call TRBJ2-1, with D possibly matching TRBD2 (6 bases). The CDR3 is 14 amino acids. V lost 3 bases and J 9 bases, leaving 15 bases between the germline ends. Per the germline V gene, CDR1 is MDHEN and CDR2 is SYDVKM. This CDR3 reads CASSFAGQTSEQFF. CDR3 sequence (DNA): TGTGCCAGCAGTTTTGCGGGCCAGACTAGTGAGCAGTTCTTC.

Concerning this clone: In the same sample, other DNA sequences code for this CDR3. The chain's CDR3 is CASSYARGRYGYTF. The CDR3 nucleotides read TGTGCCAGCAGTTATGCCAGGGGGCGGTATGGCTACACCTTC. V and J are TRBV6-5 and TRBJ1-2, with 8 bases identical to TRBD1. V was clipped by 3 bases and J by 5 bases; unmatched bases: 5. Per the germline V gene, CDR1 is MNHEY and CDR2 is SVGAGI. The CDR3 contains 14 residues.

The chain links TRBV7-8 to TRBJ2-7; possible D gene TRBD1, 5 bases. Trimming took 4 bases from V and 2 from J, leaving 12 bases between them. The CDR3 covers 14 residues. Germline values: CDR1 SGHVS, CDR2 FQNEAQ. The CDR3 here is CASSSQGNAYEQYF. The CDR3 nucleotides are TGTGCCAGCAGCTCCCAGGGAAACGCCTACGAGCAGTACTTC.

The gene calls are TRBV7-2 and TRBJ1-2; weak D call: TRBD1 (6 bases). Between the trimmed V and J ends, which lost 4 bases and 2 bases, there was a span of 11 bases. The CDR3 sequence is 14 residues long. Germline V gene data show CDR1 as SGHTA and CDR2 as FQGNSA. CDR3 DNA: TGTGCCAGCAGCTCCACCGGGACAAACTATGGCTACACCTTC. Translation gives CASSSTGTNYGYTF.

The V gene is TRBV5-4, the J gene TRBJ2-5; D possibly corresponds to TRBD2 (7 bases). This CDR3 has 15 amino acids. Germline V gene data show CDR1 as SGHNT and CDR2 as YYREEE (reference sequence). The ends were cut back, 5 bases at V and 2 bases at J, with 16 bases in the middle. CDR3 coding DNA: TGTGCCAGCAGATGGGGGGGGCGGGAGCAAGAGACCCAGTACTTC. This codes for CASRWGGREQETQYF.

This clone was seen just once. V is TRBV11-2 and J is TRBJ2-7, with 9 bases identical to TRBD1. Per the germline V gene, CDR1 is SGHAT and CDR2 is FQNNGV. V gave up 4 bases and J gave up 7 bases; unmatched junction bases: 11. CDR3 size: 15 residues. The CDR3 DNA reads TGTGCCAGCAGCTCAGATTGGGGGACAGGGAATGAGCAGTACTTC. Its translation is CASSSDWGTGNEQYF.

The J gene is TRBJ2-5, the V gene TRBV28; weak D call: TRBD2 (5 bases). Between the trimmed V and J ends, which lost 5 bases and 3 bases, there was a span of 22 bases. The CDR3 length is 17 residues. CDR1 is MDHEN, CDR2 SYDVKM, per germline. Here the CDR3 reads CASSIPFLRSGKETQYF. DNA for the CDR3: TGTGCCAGCAGTATTCCCTTTTTGCGGAGCGGAAAAGAGACCCAGTACTTC.

This chain uses TRBV27 with TRBJ2-1, with a possible D match to TRBD2 (6 bases). The CDR3 runs 15 residues. CDR1 is MNHEY and CDR2 is SMNVEV in the germline V gene (reference sequence). Trimming removed 5 bases from V and 7 bases from J, with 18 bases in between. The CDR3: CASSPLSSAGNEQFF. The DNA of the CDR3 is TGTGCCAGCAGTCCTTTGTCGTCGGCGGGGAATGAGCAGTTCTTC.

The chain combines TRBV7-3 with TRBJ2-3; a weak D match, TRBD1 (6 bases). From germline, CDR1 is SGHTA and CDR2 FQGTGA. The V gene lost 4 bases and the J gene lost 0 bases, with 11 bases spanning the gap. The CDR3 runs 15 residues. CDR3 region: CASSSQGLSTDTQYF. The CDR3 nucleotides read TGTGCCAGCAGCTCTCAGGGGCTCAGCACAGATACGCAGTATTTT.

The gene calls are TRBV4-3 and TRBJ2-1; maybe TRBD2 (6 bases). V was pared by 1 base and J by 4 bases, with 23 bases between. The CDR3 consists of 19 residues. Germline V gene data show CDR1 as LGHNA and CDR2 as YSLEER. CDR3 coding DNA: TGCGCCAGCAGCCAAGGGTTTCGAAACCGGACTAAAAGTTACAATGAGCAGTTCTTC. This translates into CASSQGFRNRTKSYNEQFF.

The genes are TRBV11-2 and TRBJ2-1, with 8 positions matching TRBD2. Germline V gives CDR1 SGHAT, CDR2 FQNNGV. V lost 1 base to trimming and J lost 4 bases; unmatched junction nucleotides: 3. The CDR3 contains 15 residues. In nucleotides, the CDR3 is TGTGCCAGCAGCTTAGTACTAGCGGCGTACAATGAGCAGTTCTTC. Encoded protein: CASSLVLAAYNEQFF.

This clone was seen a few times. The chain couples TRBV4-1 to TRBJ2-1; 11 bases are shared with TRBD2. Trimming took 0 bases from V and 7 from J; bases not matched to a gene: 2. The germline gives CDR1 MGHRA, CDR2 YSYEKL. CDR3 length: 15 amino acids. CDR3 protein: CASSQEPSGRNEQFF. The CDR3 DNA sequence: TGCGCCAGCAGCCAAGAGCCTAGCGGGAGGAATGAGCAGTTCTTC.

The rearrangement links TRBV10-3 to TRBJ2-1; 11 nucleotides agree with TRBD2. Trimming cost V 10 bases and J 10 bases; bases outside gene matches: 18. Germline V lookup: CDR1 ENHRY, CDR2 SYGVKD. The length of the CDR3 is 16 residues. The CDR3 region has the DNA TGTGCCAGCGCAGCACTGGGGCTCAGGACTAGCGGGGAGCAGTTCTTC. It specifies CASAALGLRTSGEQFF.